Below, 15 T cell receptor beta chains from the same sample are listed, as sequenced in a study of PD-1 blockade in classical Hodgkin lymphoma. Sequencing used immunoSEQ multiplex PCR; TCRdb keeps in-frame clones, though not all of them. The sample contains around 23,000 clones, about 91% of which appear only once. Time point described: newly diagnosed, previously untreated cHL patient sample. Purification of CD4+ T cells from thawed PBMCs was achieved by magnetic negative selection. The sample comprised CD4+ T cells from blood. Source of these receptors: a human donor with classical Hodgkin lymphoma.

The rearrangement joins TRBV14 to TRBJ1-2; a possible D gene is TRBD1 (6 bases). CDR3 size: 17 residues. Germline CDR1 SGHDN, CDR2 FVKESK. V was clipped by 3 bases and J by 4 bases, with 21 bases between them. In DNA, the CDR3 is TGTGCCAGCAGCCAGCTCACTTCACAGGGAAAGATCTATGGCTACACCTTC. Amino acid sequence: CASSQLTSQGKIYGYTF.

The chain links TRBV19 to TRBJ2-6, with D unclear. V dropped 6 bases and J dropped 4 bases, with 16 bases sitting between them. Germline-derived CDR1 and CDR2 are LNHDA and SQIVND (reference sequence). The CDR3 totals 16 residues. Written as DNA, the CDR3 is TGTGCCAGTAGCCGGACGGCTCCCGGGGGGGCCAACGTCCTGACTTTC. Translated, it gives CASSRTAPGGANVLTF.

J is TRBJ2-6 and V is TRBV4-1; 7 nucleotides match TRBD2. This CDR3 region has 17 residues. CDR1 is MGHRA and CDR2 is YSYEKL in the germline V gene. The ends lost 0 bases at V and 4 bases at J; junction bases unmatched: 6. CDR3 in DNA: TGCGCCAGCAGCCAAGAAACCGGGGGGTTCGGGGCCAACGTCCTGACTTTC. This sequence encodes CASSQETGGFGANVLTF.

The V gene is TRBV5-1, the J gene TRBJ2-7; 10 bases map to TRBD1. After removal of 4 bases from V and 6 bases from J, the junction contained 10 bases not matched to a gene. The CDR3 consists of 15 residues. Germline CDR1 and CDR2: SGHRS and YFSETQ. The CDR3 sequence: CASSRPGQGIFEQYF. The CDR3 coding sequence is TGCGCCAGCAGCCGGCCGGGACAGGGGATCTTCGAGCAGTACTTC. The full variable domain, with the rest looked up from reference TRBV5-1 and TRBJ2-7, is KAGVTQTPRYLIKTRGQQVTLSCSPISGHRSVSWYQQTPGQGLQFLFEYFSETQRNKGNFPGRFSGRQFSNSRSEMNVSTLELGDSALYLCASSRPGQGIFEQYFGPGTRLTVT.

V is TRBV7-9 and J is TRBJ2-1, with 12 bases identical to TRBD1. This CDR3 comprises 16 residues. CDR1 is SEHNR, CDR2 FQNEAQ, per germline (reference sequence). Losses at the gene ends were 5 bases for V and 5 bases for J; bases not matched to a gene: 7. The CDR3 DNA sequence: TGTGCCAGCAGCATTCCGGGACAGGGGGCCCACAATGAGCAGTTCTTC. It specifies CASSIPGQGAHNEQFF.

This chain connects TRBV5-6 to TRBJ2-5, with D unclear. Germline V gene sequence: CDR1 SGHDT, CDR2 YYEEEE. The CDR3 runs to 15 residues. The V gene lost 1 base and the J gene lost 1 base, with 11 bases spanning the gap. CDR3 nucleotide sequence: TGTGCCAGCAGCTTGCTTGGCCGGTCCCAAGAGACCCAGTACTTC. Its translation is CASSLLGRSQETQYF.

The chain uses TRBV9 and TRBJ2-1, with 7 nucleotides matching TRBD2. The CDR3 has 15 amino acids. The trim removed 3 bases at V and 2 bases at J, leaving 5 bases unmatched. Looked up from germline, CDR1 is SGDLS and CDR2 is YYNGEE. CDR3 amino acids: CASSGTSSPYNEQFF. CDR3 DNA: TGTGCCAGCAGCGGGACTAGTTCCCCCTACAATGAGCAGTTCTTC.

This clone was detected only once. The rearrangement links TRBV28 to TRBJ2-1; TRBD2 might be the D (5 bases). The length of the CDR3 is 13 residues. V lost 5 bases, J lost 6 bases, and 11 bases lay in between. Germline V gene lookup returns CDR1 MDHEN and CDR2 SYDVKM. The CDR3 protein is CASSLGLLNEQFF. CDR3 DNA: TGTGCCAGCAGTCTCGGACTCCTCAATGAGCAGTTCTTC.

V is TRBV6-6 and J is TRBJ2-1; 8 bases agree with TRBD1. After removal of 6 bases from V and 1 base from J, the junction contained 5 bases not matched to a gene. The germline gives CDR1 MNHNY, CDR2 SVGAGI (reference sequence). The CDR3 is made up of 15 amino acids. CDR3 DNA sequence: TGTGCCAGCAGAGACAGGGGTATGTCCTACAATGAGCAGTTCTTC. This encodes CASRDRGMSYNEQFF.

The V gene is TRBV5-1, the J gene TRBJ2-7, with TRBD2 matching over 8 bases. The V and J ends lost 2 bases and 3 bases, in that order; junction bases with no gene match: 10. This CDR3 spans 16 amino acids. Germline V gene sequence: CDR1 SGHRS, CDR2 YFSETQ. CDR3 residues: CASSLTRGGLDYEQYF. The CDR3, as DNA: TGCGCCAGCAGCTTAACCCGGGGGGGCTTGGACTACGAGCAGTACTTC.

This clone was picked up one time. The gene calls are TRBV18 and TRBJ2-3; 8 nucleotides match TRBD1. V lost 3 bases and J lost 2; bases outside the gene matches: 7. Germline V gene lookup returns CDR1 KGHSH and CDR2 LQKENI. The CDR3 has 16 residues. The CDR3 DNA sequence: TGTGCCAGCTCACCCCAAGGGGACAGGTACACAGATACGCAGTATTTT. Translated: CASSPQGDRYTDTQYF.

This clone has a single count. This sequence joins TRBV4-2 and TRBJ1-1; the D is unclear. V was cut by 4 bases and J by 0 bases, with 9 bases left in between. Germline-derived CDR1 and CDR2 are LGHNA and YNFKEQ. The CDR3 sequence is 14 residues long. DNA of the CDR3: TGTGCCAGCAGCCGTCCCCAGGTGAACACTGAAGCTTTCTTT. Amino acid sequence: CASSRPQVNTEAFF.

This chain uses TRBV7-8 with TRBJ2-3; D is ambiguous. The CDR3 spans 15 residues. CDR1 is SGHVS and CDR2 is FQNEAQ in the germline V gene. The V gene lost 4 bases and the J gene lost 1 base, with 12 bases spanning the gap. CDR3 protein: CASSSVDWGTDTQYF. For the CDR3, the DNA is TGTGCCAGCAGCTCGGTCGATTGGGGCACAGATACGCAGTATTTT.

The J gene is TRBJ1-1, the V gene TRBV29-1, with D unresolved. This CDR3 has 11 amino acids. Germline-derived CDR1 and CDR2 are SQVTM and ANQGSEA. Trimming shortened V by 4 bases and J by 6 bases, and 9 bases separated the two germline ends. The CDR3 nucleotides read TGCAGCGTTGTCCGGGGAGCTGAAGCTTTCTTT. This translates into CSVVRGAEAFF.

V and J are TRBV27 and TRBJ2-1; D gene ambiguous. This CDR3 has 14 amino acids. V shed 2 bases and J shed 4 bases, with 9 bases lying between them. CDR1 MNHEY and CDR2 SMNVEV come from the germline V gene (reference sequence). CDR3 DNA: TGTGCCAGCAGTTTAGGCTGGAGTTACAATGAGCAGTTCTTC. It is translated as CASSLGWSYNEQFF.